The 5 T cell receptor beta chains below were found in one sample sequenced in a study of post-analysis software for immune sequencing data (dated by TCRdb to the mid-2010s). Points the paper makes about the study in general: Patients showed significantly higher frequencies than controls for a handful of TRBV segments, among them TRBV5-6, TRBV5-1 and TRBV20-1.

For these receptors, no antigen is known. Library preparation used PCR. The data were produced on an Illumina HiSeq 2500. To reduce PCR and sequencing biases, unique molecular identifiers were incorporated into the TCR beta cDNA libraries. In TCRdb, the public reads were trimmed at Q25 with fastp and aligned with MiXCR, with productive beta chains retained. Identical CDR3 protein sequences are pooled into one entry, listed with their most common genes and DNA. Recorded for this sample are roughly 200,000 distinct CDR3 sequences; 29% of them occurred a single time. The ten most abundant clones make up more than 3% of the sample. Sample: blood. The receptors were sampled from a girl aged 2-17 years with multiple sclerosis.

This clonotype was seen a few times. Its ends do not fully match the called genes, so a read error is possible. The DNA for the CDR3 is TGTGCCAGCAGCCAAGATCTCAGCTATGGCTGCACCTTC. It translates to CASSQDLSYGCTF. V gene TRBV14 combines with J gene TRBJ1-2; D gene ambiguous. The V gene's germline CDR1 is SGHDN and CDR2 FVKESK. CDR3 size: 13 residues.

This clonotype was observed many times. This chain joins TRBV6-2 or TRBV6-3 and TRBJ1-4, with D possibly being TRBD1 (5 bases). Germline CDR1 reads MNHEY; CDR2 reads SVGEGT. There are 14 residues in the CDR3. Trimming took off 1 base at V and 7 bases at J, with 10 bases between the two ends. DNA of the CDR3: TGTGCCAGCAGTTACTGGGCAGGGACTGAAAAACTGTTTTTT. This sequence encodes CASSYWAGTEKLFF.

In its sample, this clonotype was seen once. A much larger clonotype is one base distant, so this may be a read error. V and J are TRBV12-3 or TRBV12-4 and TRBJ2-7, with 8 bases identical to TRBD1. The CDR3 is 14 amino acids. The CDR3 region is CTSSLQGGGREQYF. CDR3 DNA: TGTACCAGCAGTTTACAGGGGGGCGGTCGGGAGCAGTACTTC.

This clonotype was seen ten or more times. V is TRBV12-3 or TRBV12-4 and J is TRBJ1-2; TRBD1 aligns across 9 bases. This CDR3 is 15 amino acids long. The junction had 7 bases not matched to a gene; V was cut back by 0 bases and J by 8 bases. CDR3 amino acids: CASSLASTGGDGYTF. The CDR3 DNA reads TGTGCCAGCAGTTTAGCGAGCACAGGGGGCGACGGCTACACCTTC.

This chain links TRBV3-1 with TRBJ1-3, with D possibly TRBD1 on 5 matching bases. This CDR3 spans 15 amino acids. Germline CDR1 and CDR2: LGHDT and YNNKEL (reference sequence). V gave up 0 bases and J gave up 2 bases, with 8 bases separating them. The CDR3 here is CASSQDWGTGNTIYF. The CDR3 nucleotides are TGTGCCAGCAGCCAAGACTGGGGGACTGGAAACACCATATATTTT. Together with reference TRBV3-1 and TRBJ1-3, the CDR3 gives the full variable domain: DTAVSQTPKYLVTQMGNDKSIKCEQNLGHDTMYWYKQDSKKFLKIMFSYNNKELIINETVPNRFSPKSPDKAHLNLHINSLELGDSAVYFCASSQDWGTGNTIYFGEGSWLTVV.